The clone carrying this T cell receptor (beta chain) was seen just once. Its antigen remains unknown. The naive CD8 subset, CD45RO-negative cells positively selected for CCR7, excluded terminally differentiated effector memory CD45RA+ cells. The data were obtained in a study of shared clonotypes between healthy human individuals. General study points: Four donors held around 5% of naive CD4 clonotypes in common.

The trim removed 5 bases at V and 2 bases at J, leaving 4 bases unmatched. This CDR3 has 15 residues. Germline CDR1 reads SGHTA; CDR2 reads FQGTGA. Only in-frame clones appear in the TCRdb table, and some are missing; sequencing was by immunoSEQ multiplex PCR. The sample yields about 2.2 million clones, 93% seen once. Sample: naive CD8+ T cells from PBMCs. This receptor was identified in a man aged 18 to 35 in good health. Some clones in this sample may be carry-over from other donors' samples. The J gene is TRBJ2-3, the V gene TRBV7-3, with 10 bases matching TRBD2. In DNA form, the CDR3 reads TGTGCCAGCAGCCCAGCGGGAGGGTTCACAGATACGCAGTATTTT. Amino acids: CASSPAGGFTDTQYF.